Below, 16 T cell receptor beta chains from the same sample are listed, as sequenced in a study of T-cell memory formation after mild COVID-19. From the 5' RACE reads, TCRdb called clonotypes with MiXCR, one entry per CDR3 protein. Of about 200,000 distinct CDR3 sequences detected, more than 8% appear once; the ten largest clones hold roughly 4%. Sequences were obtained from PBMCs or a T cell subset sorted from them (not recorded which). The receptors here all came from a man aged 18 to 30 who had mild COVID-19 (a few samples of this study predate the infection). Cell type and time point are not known.

The table lists this clonotype with many counts. The genes are TRBV4-2 and TRBJ2-7; 8 positions match TRBD1. Germline V lookup: CDR1 LGHNA, CDR2 YNFKEQ. The trim removed 3 bases at V and 12 bases at J, leaving 13 bases unmatched. The CDR3 has 14 residues. CDR3 region: CASSQTGTGDVGYF. The CDR3 DNA follows: TGTGCCAGCAGCCAGACCGGGACAGGCGATGTGGGGTACTTC.

The chain uses TRBV19 and TRBJ1-1; 7 nucleotides agree with TRBD1. The CDR3 contains 13 residues. The germline CDR1 and CDR2 sequences are LNHDA and SQIVND (reference sequence). After removal of 4 bases from V and 6 bases from J, the junction contained 5 bases not matched to a gene. The CDR3 loop reads CASSTMDRPEAFF. The CDR3 DNA is TGTGCCAGTAGTACAATGGACAGGCCTGAAGCTTTCTTT.

The chain carries TRBV7-8 and TRBJ2-7; TRBD2 aligns across 11 bases. V was clipped by 1 base and J by 5 bases; unmatched bases: 4. Germline V gives CDR1 SGHVS, CDR2 FQNEAQ. The CDR3 length is 15 residues. Here the CDR3 reads CASSLELAGAHEQYF. In DNA, the CDR3 is TGTGCCAGCAGCTTAGAACTAGCGGGGGCCCACGAGCAGTACTTC.

This clonotype was seen a few times. The chain employs TRBV20-1 and TRBJ2-1; D ambiguous. Germline CDR1 and CDR2: DFQATT and SNEGSKA (reference sequence). Trimming stripped 1 base from V and 8 bases from J, with 9 bases between. The length of the CDR3 is 12 residues. In nucleotides, the CDR3 is TGCAGTGCTAGAGGGTTCGTCGATGAGCAGTTCTTC. It specifies CSARGFVDEQFF.

This chain joins TRBV29-1 and TRBJ2-5; D may match TRBD1 or TRBD2 (5 bases each). Trimming took off 8 bases at V and 7 bases at J, with 20 bases between the two ends. The germline V gene encodes CDR1 SQVTM and CDR2 ANQGSEA. CDR3 length: 13 residues. The CDR3: CSPGGGARGTQYF. CDR3 coding DNA: TGCAGCCCGGGTGGGGGAGCTAGGGGGACCCAGTACTTC.

The chain combines TRBV4-2 with TRBJ1-5; possibly TRBD1 for D (6 bases). Trimming took 1 base from V and 2 from J, leaving 12 bases between them. The CDR3 runs 16 residues. CDR1 is LGHNA and CDR2 is YNFKEQ in the germline V gene. CDR3 bases: TGTGCCAGCAGCCAAGGCGCGGGGGCGGGCAATCAGCCCCAGCATTTT. It translates to CASSQGAGAGNQPQHF.

A note on this clonotype: The germline gene is not matched at one end of the junction; a read error may be the cause. This chain connects TRBV12-3 or TRBV12-4 to TRBJ1-5; TRBD1 matches 9 bases. The CDR3 extends over 15 amino acids. The CDR3 protein is CASRLQGAGNQPQHF. CDR3 DNA: TGTGCCAGCCGTTTACAGGGGGCCGGCAATCAGCCCCAGCATTTT.

The chain combines TRBV4-2 with TRBJ2-6; D is unresolved. Trimming took off 0 bases at V and 3 bases at J, with 6 bases between the two ends. CDR1 is LGHNA, CDR2 YNFKEQ, per germline. This CDR3 comprises 15 residues. CDR3 amino acids: CASSQESHGANVLTF. The CDR3 DNA sequence: TGTGCCAGCAGCCAAGAGTCACATGGGGCCAACGTCCTGACTTTC.

This clonotype was picked up a small number of times. J is TRBJ2-7 and V is TRBV19; no firm D call. V lost 5 bases and J 6 bases, leaving 17 bases between the germline ends. Germline CDR1 reads LNHDA; CDR2 reads SQIVND (reference sequence). The CDR3 contains 14 residues. The chain's CDR3 is CASSEVAETAEQYF. The CDR3 DNA sequence: TGTGCCAGTAGTGAGGTGGCTGAGACCGCCGAGCAGTACTTC.

There are a few counts of this clonotype. V is TRBV6-2 or TRBV6-3 and J is TRBJ1-5; D is undetermined. V shed 0 bases and J shed 2 bases, with 8 bases lying between them. CDR1 is MNHEY and CDR2 is SVGEGT in the germline V gene. The length of the CDR3 is 15 residues. CDR3 sequence (DNA): TGTGCCAGCAGTTACTCGGGAAGGGGCAATCAGCCCCAGCATTTT. Protein product: CASSYSGRGNQPQHF.

V and J are TRBV4-2 and TRBJ1-2; 8 positions match TRBD1. With V trimmed by 2 bases and J by 7 bases, 9 bases remained unmatched. This CDR3 region has 15 residues. The germline V gene encodes CDR1 LGHNA and CDR2 YNFKEQ. The CDR3 loop is CASSQHTQGGFGYTF. As DNA, the CDR3 is TGTGCCAGCAGCCAACATACACAGGGGGGGTTTGGCTACACCTTC.

This clonotype was picked up many times. Written as DNA, the CDR3 is TGCGCCAGCAGCCCGGACGGACAGTGGAACTATGGCTACACCTTC. It yields the protein CASSPDGQWNYGYTF. The chain carries TRBV5-1 and TRBJ1-2; D perhaps matches TRBD1 (6 bases). Trimming removed 4 bases from V and 2 bases from J, with 15 bases in between. The CDR3 has 15 residues. From germline, CDR1 is SGHRS and CDR2 YFSETQ.

This clonotype was seen many times. The CDR3 coding sequence is TGTGCCAGCAGCCCGCAGGGGGCAGCTGAAGCTTTCTTT. Its translation is CASSPQGAAEAFF. The chain links TRBV7-2 to TRBJ1-1; 8 bases agree with TRBD1. Germline CDR1 and CDR2: SGHTA and FQGNSA. Germline trimming cut 5 bases from V and 6 bases from J; bases unmatched to any gene: 5. The CDR3 is 13 residues long.

V is TRBV5-1 and J is TRBJ2-2; TRBD2 matches at 10 bases. The trim removed 4 bases at V and 4 bases at J, leaving 10 bases unmatched. This CDR3 is built from 17 residues. CDR1 and CDR2 (germline): SGHRS, YFSETQ. CDR3 bases: TGCGCCAGCAGCCTTTCAGCGGGGGGGCTGAGCACCGGGGAGCTGTTTTTT. This gives the protein CASSLSAGGLSTGELFF.

This clonotype was picked up a small number of times. The chain joins TRBV6-5 to TRBJ2-5; D may match TRBD1 or TRBD2 (5 bases each). Germline loops: CDR1 MNHEY, CDR2 SVGAGI. The CDR3 length is 14 residues. V shed 6 bases and J shed 7 bases, with 18 bases lying between them. The CDR3 is CASSPGARRLTQYF. DNA of the CDR3: TGTGCCAGCAGCCCCGGGGCGCGGAGGTTGACCCAGTACTTC.

V usage is TRBV18 and J usage is TRBJ2-2, with 9 bases lining up with TRBD1. V shed 2 bases, J shed 4 bases, and the junction held 2 bases outside the gene matches. CDR3 length: 15 residues. From germline, CDR1 is KGHSH and CDR2 LQKENI. CDR3 coding DNA: TGTGCCAGCTCACCAGCGACAGGGGGCACCGGGGAGCTGTTTTTT. It specifies CASSPATGGTGELFF.